This entry lists 9 T cell receptor beta chains sequenced from one sample in a study of control samples from healthy donors and cancer patients. The assay was immunoSEQ multiplex PCR, and TCRdb's table has in-frame clones only and misses some. Counted here are about 95,000 clones, 85% occurring once; the ten biggest clones make up around a fifth. The specimen was blood. The receptors here all came from a young man in good health.

This sequence joins TRBV7-2 and TRBJ1-5, with 7 bases lining up with TRBD1. The germline V gene has CDR1 SGHTA and CDR2 FQGNSA. This CDR3 spans 14 amino acids. V dropped 2 bases and J dropped 7; count of bases not matched to a gene: 5. The CDR3 is CASSLRQGGQPQHF. The CDR3 DNA follows: TGTGCCAGCAGCTTACGGCAGGGGGGACAGCCCCAGCATTTT.

The chain employs TRBV13 and TRBJ2-7, with a possible D match to TRBD1 (6 bases). Germline CDR1 is PRHDT and CDR2 is FYEKMQ (reference sequence). V lost 7 bases, J lost 3 bases, and 16 bases lay in between. This CDR3 has 14 residues. CDR3 residues: CASTISGQSYEQYF. In DNA, the CDR3 is TGTGCCAGCACCATATCGGGACAAAGCTACGAGCAGTACTTC. The complete variable domain, with remaining parts taken from reference TRBV13 and TRBJ2-7, reads AAGVIQSPRHLIKEKRETATLKCYPIPRHDTVYWYQQGPGQDPQFLISFYEKMQSDKGSIPDRFSAQQFSDYHSELNMSSLELGDSALYFCASTISGQSYEQYFGPGTRLTVT.

The gene calls are TRBV12-3 or TRBV12-4 and TRBJ1-5; D perhaps matches TRBD1 (5 bases). The CDR3 has 13 amino acids. The V end lost 3 bases, the J end lost 2 bases, and 5 bases lay between the germline ends. Here the CDR3 reads CASSLTGNQPQHF. For the CDR3, the DNA is TGTGCCAGCAGTTTGACAGGCAATCAGCCCCAGCATTTT.

This clone was counted once. The chain couples TRBV5-4 to TRBJ2-3, with 10 positions matching TRBD2. The CDR3 totals 14 residues. V gave up 4 bases and J gave up 3 bases; unmatched junction bases: 2. Germline V CDR1 and CDR2: SGHNT, YYREEE (reference sequence). CDR3 loop: CASSAGLATDTQYF. In DNA, the CDR3 is TGTGCCAGCAGCGCGGGACTAGCGACAGATACGCAGTATTTT. The full variable domain, with the rest looked up from reference TRBV5-4 and TRBJ2-3, is ETGVTQSPTHLIKTRGQQVTLRCSSQSGHNTVSWYQQALGQGPQFIFQYYREEENGRGNFPPRFSGLQFPNYSSELNVNALELDDSALYLCASSAGLATDTQYFGPGTRLTVL.

On this clone itself: At the DNA level, this CDR3 is encoded by other sequences in the same sample as well. The CDR3 DNA is TGTGCCAGCAGCTTGGGAGGCGCCGGAAATGAAAAACTGTTTTTT. Translating it yields CASSLGGAGNEKLFF. The chain couples TRBV7-8 to TRBJ1-4; D call uncertain. Germline V gene data show CDR1 as SGHVS and CDR2 as FQNEAQ. The length of the CDR3 is 15 residues. Trimming left V 3 bases short and J 5 bases short, with 13 bases between.

This chain connects TRBV2 to TRBJ2-7, with 10 bases identical to TRBD1. CDR1 is SNHLY and CDR2 is FYNNEI in the germline V gene. J lost 5 bases, V lost 8 bases, and 9 bases had no gene match. The CDR3 is 14 residues long. The CDR3 reads CASSRDRGSDEQYF. CDR3 nucleotide sequence: TGTGCCAGCTCCCGGGACAGGGGTTCCGACGAGCAGTACTTC.

This clone has just one count. V gene TRBV28 combines with J gene TRBJ2-3, with a tentative D call TRBD2 (7 bases). Germline V lookup: CDR1 MDHEN, CDR2 SYDVKM. The CDR3 loop spans 18 amino acids. V gave up 8 bases and J gave up 3 bases, with 27 bases separating them. CDR3 residues: CASQRFVGGRKITDTQYF. The CDR3 DNA sequence: TGTGCCAGCCAAAGGTTCGTCGGGGGGCGCAAAATTACAGATACGCAGTATTTT.

The rearrangement joins TRBV19 to TRBJ1-5; TRBD1 aligns across 7 bases. The CDR3 extends over 14 amino acids. With 6 bases clipped from V and 8 bases from J, the junction kept 10 bases outside the gene matches. Germline V CDR1 and CDR2: LNHDA, SQIVND (reference sequence). CDR3 region: CASSTTGDFKPQHF. The CDR3 DNA is TGTGCCAGTAGCACCACAGGGGACTTCAAGCCCCAGCATTTT.

This clone was found once. The rearrangement links TRBV7-9 to TRBJ1-4, with D perhaps matching TRBD1 (6 bases). The CDR3 is 15 amino acids. Trimming stripped 3 bases from V and 7 bases from J, with 15 bases between. The germline V gene encodes CDR1 SEHNR and CDR2 FQNEAQ (reference sequence). DNA for the CDR3: TGTGCCAGCAGCTTTGCCGGACAGCTCCCTGAAAAACTGTTTTTT. Its protein product is CASSFAGQLPEKLFF.